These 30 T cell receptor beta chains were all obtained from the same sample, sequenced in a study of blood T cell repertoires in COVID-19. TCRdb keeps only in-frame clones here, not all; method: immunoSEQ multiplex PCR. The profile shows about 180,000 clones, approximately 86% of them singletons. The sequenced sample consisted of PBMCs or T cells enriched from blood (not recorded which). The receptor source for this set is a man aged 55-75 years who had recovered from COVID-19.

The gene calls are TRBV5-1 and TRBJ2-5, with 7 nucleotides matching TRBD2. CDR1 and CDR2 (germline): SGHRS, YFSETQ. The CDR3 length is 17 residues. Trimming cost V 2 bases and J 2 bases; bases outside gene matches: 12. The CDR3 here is CASSLSTGGMYQETQYF. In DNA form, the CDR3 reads TGCGCCAGCAGCTTAAGTACCGGGGGGATGTATCAAGAGACCCAGTACTTC.

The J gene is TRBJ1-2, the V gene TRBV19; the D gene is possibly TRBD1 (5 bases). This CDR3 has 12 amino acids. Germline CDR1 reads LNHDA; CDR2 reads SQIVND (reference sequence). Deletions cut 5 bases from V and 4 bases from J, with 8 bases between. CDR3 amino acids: CASSSRGYGYTF. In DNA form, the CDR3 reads TGTGCCAGTAGTTCAAGGGGCTATGGCTACACCTTC.

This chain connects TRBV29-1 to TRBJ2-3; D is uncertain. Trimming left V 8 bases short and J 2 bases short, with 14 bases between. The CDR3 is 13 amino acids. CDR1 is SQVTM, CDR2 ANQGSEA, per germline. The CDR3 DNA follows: TGCAGCCCCTCTCGACAAACCACAGATACGCAGTATTTT. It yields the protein CSPSRQTTDTQYF.

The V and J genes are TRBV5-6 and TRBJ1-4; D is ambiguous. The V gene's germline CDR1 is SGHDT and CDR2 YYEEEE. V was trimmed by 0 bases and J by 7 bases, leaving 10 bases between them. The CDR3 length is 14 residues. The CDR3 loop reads CASSLVTGTEKLFF. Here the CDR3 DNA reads TGTGCCAGCAGCTTGGTGACGGGTACTGAAAAACTGTTTTTT.

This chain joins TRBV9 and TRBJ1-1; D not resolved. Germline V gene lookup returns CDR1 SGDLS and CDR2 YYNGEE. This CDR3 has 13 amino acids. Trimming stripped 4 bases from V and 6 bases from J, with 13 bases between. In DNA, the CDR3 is TGTGCCAGCAGCACAGACAAAGTATCTGAAGCTTTCTTT. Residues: CASSTDKVSEAFF.

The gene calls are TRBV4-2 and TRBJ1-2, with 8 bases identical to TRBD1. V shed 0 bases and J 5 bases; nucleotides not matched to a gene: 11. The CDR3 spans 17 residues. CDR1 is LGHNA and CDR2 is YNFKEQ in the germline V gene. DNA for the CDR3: TGTGCCAGCAGCCAAGATCGGCAGGGGGCGGTAGGATATGGCTACACCTTC. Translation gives CASSQDRQGAVGYGYTF.

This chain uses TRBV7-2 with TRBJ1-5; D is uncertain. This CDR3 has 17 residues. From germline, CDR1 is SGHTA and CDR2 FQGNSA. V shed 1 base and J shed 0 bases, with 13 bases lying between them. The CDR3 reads CASSLGATTFSNQPQHF. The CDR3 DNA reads TGTGCCAGCAGCTTAGGGGCCACGACATTTAGCAATCAGCCCCAGCATTTT.

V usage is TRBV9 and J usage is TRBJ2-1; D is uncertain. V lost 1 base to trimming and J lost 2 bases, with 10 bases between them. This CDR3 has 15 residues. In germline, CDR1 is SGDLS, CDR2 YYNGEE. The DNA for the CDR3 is TGTGCCAGCAGCGTAAGCAGCGAGACCTACAATGAGCAGTTCTTC. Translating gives CASSVSSETYNEQFF. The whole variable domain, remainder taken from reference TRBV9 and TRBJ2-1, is DSGVTQTPKHLITATGQRVTLRCSPRSGDLSVYWYQQSLDQGLQFLIQYYNGEERAKGNILERFSAQQFPDLHSELNLSSLELGDSALYFCASSVSSETYNEQFFGPGTRLTVL.

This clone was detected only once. Here the CDR3 DNA reads TGTGCCAGCAGTCCCGGGGGTACGAACACCGGGGAGCTGTTTTTT. Its protein is CASSPGGTNTGELFF. The chain is built from TRBV9 and TRBJ2-2; D perhaps matches TRBD2 (6 bases). V lost 5 bases and J 0 bases, leaving 11 bases between the germline ends. The CDR3 spans 15 residues. CDR1 is SGDLS and CDR2 is YYNGEE in the germline V gene. Based on the CDR3 plus reference TRBV9 and TRBJ2-2, the full variable domain is DSGVTQTPKHLITATGQRVTLRCSPRSGDLSVYWYQQSLDQGLQFLIQYYNGEERAKGNILERFSAQQFPDLHSELNLSSLELGDSALYFCASSPGGTNTGELFFGEGSRLTVL.

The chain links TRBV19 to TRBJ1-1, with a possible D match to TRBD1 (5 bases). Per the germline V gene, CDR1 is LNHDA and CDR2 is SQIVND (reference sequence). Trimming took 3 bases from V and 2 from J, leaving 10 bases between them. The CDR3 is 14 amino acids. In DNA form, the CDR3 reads TGTGCCAGTAGTATTCAGGGAACTAACACTGAAGCTTTCTTT. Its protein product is CASSIQGTNTEAFF.

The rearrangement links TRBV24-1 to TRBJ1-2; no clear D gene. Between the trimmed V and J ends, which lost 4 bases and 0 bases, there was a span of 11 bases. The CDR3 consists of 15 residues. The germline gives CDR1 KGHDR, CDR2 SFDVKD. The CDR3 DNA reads TGTGCCACCAGTGACTCAAGTTTAGCTAACTATGGCTACACCTTC. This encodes CATSDSSLANYGYTF.

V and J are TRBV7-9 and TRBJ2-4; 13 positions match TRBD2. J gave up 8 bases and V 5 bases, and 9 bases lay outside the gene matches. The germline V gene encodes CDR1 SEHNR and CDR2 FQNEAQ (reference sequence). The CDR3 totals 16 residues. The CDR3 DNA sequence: TGTGCCAGCAGCCCACAGGGACTAGCGGGGAGAGACATTCAGTACTTC. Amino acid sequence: CASSPQGLAGRDIQYF.

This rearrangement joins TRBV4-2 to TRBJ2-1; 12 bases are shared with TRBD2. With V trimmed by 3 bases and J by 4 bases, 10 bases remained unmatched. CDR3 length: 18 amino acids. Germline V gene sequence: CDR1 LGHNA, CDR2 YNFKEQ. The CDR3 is CASSHGGLAGLEYNEQFF. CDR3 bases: TGTGCCAGCAGCCACGGCGGACTAGCGGGATTGGAATACAATGAGCAGTTCTTC.

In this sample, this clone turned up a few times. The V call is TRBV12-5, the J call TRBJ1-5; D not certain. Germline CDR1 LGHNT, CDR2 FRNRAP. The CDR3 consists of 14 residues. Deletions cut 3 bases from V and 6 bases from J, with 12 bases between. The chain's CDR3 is CASGFGQEGQPQHF. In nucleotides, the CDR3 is TGTGCTAGTGGTTTCGGTCAGGAGGGTCAGCCCCAGCATTTT.

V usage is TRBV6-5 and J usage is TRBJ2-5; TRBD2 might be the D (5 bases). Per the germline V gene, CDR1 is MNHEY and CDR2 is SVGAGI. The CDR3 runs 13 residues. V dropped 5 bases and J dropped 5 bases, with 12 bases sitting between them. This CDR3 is CASSLGREETQYF. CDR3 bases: TGTGCCAGCAGTCTCGGAAGGGAGGAGACCCAGTACTTC.

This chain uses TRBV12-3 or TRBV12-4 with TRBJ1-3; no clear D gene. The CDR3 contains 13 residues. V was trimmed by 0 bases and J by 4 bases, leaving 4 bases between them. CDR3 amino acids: CASSLAQGNTIYF. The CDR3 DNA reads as TGTGCCAGCAGTTTAGCCCAGGGAAACACCATATATTTT.

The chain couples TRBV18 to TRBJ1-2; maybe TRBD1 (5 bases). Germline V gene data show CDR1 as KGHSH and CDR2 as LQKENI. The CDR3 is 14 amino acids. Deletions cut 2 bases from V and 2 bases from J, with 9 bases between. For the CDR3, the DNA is TGTGCCAGCTCACCATCGGCAGGGAACTATGGCTACACCTTC. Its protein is CASSPSAGNYGYTF.

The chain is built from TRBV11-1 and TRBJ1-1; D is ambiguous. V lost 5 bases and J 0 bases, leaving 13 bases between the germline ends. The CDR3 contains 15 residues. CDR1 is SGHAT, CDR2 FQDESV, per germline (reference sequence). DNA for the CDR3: TGTGCCAGCAGCCCGCAGCGGGCGATGAACACTGAAGCTTTCTTT. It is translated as CASSPQRAMNTEAFF.

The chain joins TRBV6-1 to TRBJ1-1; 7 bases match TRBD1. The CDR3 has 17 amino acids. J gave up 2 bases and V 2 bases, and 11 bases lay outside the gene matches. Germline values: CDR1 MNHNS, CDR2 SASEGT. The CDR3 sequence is CASSERRSAGGNTEAFF. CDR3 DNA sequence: TGTGCCAGCAGTGAACGACGATCGGCAGGGGGTAACACTGAAGCTTTCTTT.

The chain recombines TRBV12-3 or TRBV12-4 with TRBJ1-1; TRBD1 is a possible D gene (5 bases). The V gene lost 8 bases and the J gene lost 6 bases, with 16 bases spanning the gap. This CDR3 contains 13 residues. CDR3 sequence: CASGEQARAEAFF. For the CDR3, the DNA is TGTGCCAGCGGAGAACAGGCACGGGCTGAAGCTTTCTTT.

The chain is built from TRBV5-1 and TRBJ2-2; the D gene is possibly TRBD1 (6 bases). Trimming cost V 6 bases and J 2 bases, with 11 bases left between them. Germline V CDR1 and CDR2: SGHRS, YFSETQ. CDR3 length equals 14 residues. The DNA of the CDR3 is TGCGCCAGCACACAGGGAGTAAACACCGGGGAGCTGTTTTTT. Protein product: CASTQGVNTGELFF.

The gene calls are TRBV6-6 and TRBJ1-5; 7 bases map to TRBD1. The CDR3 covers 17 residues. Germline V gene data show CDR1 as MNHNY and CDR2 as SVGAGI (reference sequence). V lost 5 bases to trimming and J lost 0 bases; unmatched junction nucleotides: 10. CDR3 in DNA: TGTGCCAGCAGTCCGGGGGCAGGGGGGAATAGCAATCAGCCCCAGCATTTT. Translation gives CASSPGAGGNSNQPQHF.

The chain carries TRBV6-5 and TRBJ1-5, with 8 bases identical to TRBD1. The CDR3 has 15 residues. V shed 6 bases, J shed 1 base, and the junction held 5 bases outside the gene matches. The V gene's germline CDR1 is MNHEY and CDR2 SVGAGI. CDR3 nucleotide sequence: TGTGCCAGCAGGACAGGGGCAGGGAGCAATCAGCCCCAGCATTTT. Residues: CASRTGAGSNQPQHF.

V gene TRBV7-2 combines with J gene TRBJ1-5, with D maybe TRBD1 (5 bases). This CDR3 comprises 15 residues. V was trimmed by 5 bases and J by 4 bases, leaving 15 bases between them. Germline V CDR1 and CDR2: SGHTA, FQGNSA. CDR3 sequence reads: CASSVGGGGNQPQHF. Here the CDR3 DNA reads TGTGCCAGCAGCGTGGGGGGAGGTGGGAATCAGCCCCAGCATTTT.

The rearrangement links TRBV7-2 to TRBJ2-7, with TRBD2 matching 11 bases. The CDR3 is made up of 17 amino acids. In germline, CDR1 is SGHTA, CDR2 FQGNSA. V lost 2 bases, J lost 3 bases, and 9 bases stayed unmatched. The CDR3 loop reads CASSLPPGTSGNYEQYF. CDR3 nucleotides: TGTGCCAGCAGCTTACCTCCAGGGACTAGCGGAAACTACGAGCAGTACTTC.

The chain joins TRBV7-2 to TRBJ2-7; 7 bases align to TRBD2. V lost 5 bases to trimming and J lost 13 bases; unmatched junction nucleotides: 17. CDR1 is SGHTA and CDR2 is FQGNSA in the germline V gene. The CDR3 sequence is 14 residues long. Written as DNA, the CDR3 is TGTGCCAGCAGCAACCCGGGACTACCCTACGAGCGATACTTC. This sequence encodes CASSNPGLPYERYF.

CDR3 residues: CASSPRRENYEQYF. The CDR3, as DNA: TGTGCCAGCTCACCTCGCCGGGAAAACTACGAGCAGTACTTC. The rearrangement links TRBV18 to TRBJ2-7; D might be TRBD2 (5 bases). Trimming stripped 3 bases from V and 3 bases from J, with 12 bases between. The CDR3 spans 14 residues. The germline gives CDR1 KGHSH, CDR2 LQKENI.

The DNA for the CDR3 is TGTGCCAGCAGCTCCGGGACTAGCCTAACCACAGATACGCAGTATTTT. It codes for CASSSGTSLTTDTQYF. The chain employs TRBV4-2 and TRBJ2-3, with 9 bases fitting TRBD2. This CDR3 has 16 residues. Germline V gene lookup returns CDR1 LGHNA and CDR2 YNFKEQ. With 5 bases clipped from V and 2 bases from J, the junction kept 8 bases outside the gene matches.

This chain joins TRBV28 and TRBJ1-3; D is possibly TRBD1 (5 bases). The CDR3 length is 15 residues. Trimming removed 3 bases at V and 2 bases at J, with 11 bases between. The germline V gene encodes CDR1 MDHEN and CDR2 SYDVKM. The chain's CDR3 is CASSLQGGPGNTIYF. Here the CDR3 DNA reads TGTGCCAGCAGTTTGCAGGGAGGGCCTGGAAACACCATATATTTT. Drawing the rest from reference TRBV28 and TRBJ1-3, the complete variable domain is DVKVTQSSRYLVKRTGEKVFLECVQDMDHENMFWYRQDPGLGLRLIYFSYDVKMKEKGDIPEGYSVSREKKERFSLILESASTNQTSMYLCASSLQGGPGNTIYFGEGSWLTVV.

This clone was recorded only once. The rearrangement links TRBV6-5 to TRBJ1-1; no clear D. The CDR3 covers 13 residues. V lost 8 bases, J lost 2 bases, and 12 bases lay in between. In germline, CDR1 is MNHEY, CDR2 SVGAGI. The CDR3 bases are TGTGCCAGCCGAAAGGCAGGTAACACTGAAGCTTTCTTT. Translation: CASRKAGNTEAFF.